Listed here are 18 T cell receptor beta chains from one sample, sequenced in a study of blood T cell repertoires in COVID-19. Sequencing used immunoSEQ multiplex PCR; TCRdb keeps in-frame clones, though not all of them. The sample contains about 230,000 clones, under 90% of which appear only once. Input material: PBMCs or T cells enriched from blood (not recorded which). These receptor sequences come from a woman aged 25 to 39 with acute COVID-19.

The gene calls are TRBV5-1 and TRBJ2-3; 13 bases are a match to TRBD2. CDR1 is SGHRS and CDR2 is YFSETQ in the germline V gene. The CDR3 covers 17 residues. Trimming removed 0 bases from V and 2 bases from J; junction bases left unmatched: 3. CDR3 sequence reads: CASSLGLAGGLTDTQYF. The CDR3 bases are TGCGCCAGCAGCTTGGGACTAGCGGGGGGCCTCACAGATACGCAGTATTTT.

The chain recombines TRBV2 with TRBJ1-6; D ambiguous. The CDR3 is 15 residues long. CDR1 is SNHLY, CDR2 FYNNEI, per germline. V lost 3 bases to trimming and J lost 9 bases, with 15 bases between them. The CDR3 sequence: CASSDSRGSGSPLHF. The CDR3 nucleotides read TGTGCCAGCAGTGATTCTCGTGGGAGCGGTTCACCCCTCCACTTT.

The chain uses TRBV27 and TRBJ2-2; 13 nucleotides match TRBD2. The germline gives CDR1 MNHEY, CDR2 SMNVEV (reference sequence). Trimming at V came to 5 bases and at J to 3 bases, leaving 6 bases not matched to a gene. This CDR3 is 17 amino acids long. The CDR3 sequence: CASSPDGLAGDTGELFF. Here the CDR3 DNA reads TGTGCCAGCAGTCCCGATGGACTAGCGGGGGACACCGGGGAGCTGTTTTTT.

The chain employs TRBV2 and TRBJ2-1, with 11 bases that match TRBD2. The CDR3 contains 13 residues. CDR1 and CDR2 (germline): SNHLY, FYNNEI. The junction had 5 bases not matched to a gene; V was cut back by 8 bases and J by 8 bases. CDR3 residues: CASGTSGWDEQFF. CDR3 DNA sequence: TGTGCCAGCGGGACTAGCGGATGGGATGAGCAGTTCTTC.

This sequence joins TRBV18 and TRBJ1-5; D is uncertain. Per germline, CDR1 KGHSH and CDR2 LQKENI. V was trimmed by 6 bases and J by 9 bases, leaving 12 bases between them. The CDR3 is 12 residues long. The CDR3: CASSRPGWPQHF. DNA of the CDR3: TGTGCCAGCTCCCGCCCGGGGTGGCCCCAGCATTTT.

V is TRBV7-3 and J is TRBJ2-3; D not certain. Germline CDR1 is SGHTA and CDR2 is FQGTGA. There are 12 residues in the CDR3. Trimming left V 4 bases short and J 6 bases short, with 8 bases between. DNA of the CDR3: TGTGCCAGCAGCTCAGTTCCGGATACGCAGTATTTT. It codes for CASSSVPDTQYF.

The chain employs TRBV4-3 and TRBJ1-2; 7 bases are shared with TRBD1. V dropped 0 bases and J dropped 6; count of bases not matched to a gene: 10. Germline CDR1 and CDR2: LGHNA and YSLEER. The CDR3 has 16 amino acids. As DNA, the CDR3 is TGCGCCAGCAGCCAAGATGCTAGGGATACAGGGGATGGCTACACCTTC. Protein sequence: CASSQDARDTGDGYTF.

A few counts support this clone. CDR3: CASSHKNTEAFF. CDR3 DNA sequence: TGTGCCAGCAGTCACAAGAACACTGAAGCTTTCTTT. This chain joins TRBV27 and TRBJ1-1; the D is unclear. Germline assignment: CDR1 MNHEY and CDR2 SMNVEV (reference sequence). Trimming took 5 bases from V and 1 from J, leaving 5 bases between them. The CDR3 sequence is 12 residues long.

This clone was detected a few times. CDR3 loop: CASSLGDREAFF. In DNA, the CDR3 is TGCGCCAGCAGCTTGGGGGACAGAGAAGCTTTCTTT. J is TRBJ1-1 and V is TRBV5-1; 7 nucleotides agree with TRBD1. Germline V gives CDR1 SGHRS, CDR2 YFSETQ. The trim removed 0 bases at V and 8 bases at J, leaving 1 base unmatched. The CDR3 length is 12 residues.

V and J are TRBV20-1 and TRBJ2-1; D unclear. The V gene lost 3 bases and the J gene lost 9 bases, with 6 bases spanning the gap. This CDR3 has 10 residues. Germline V gives CDR1 DFQATT, CDR2 SNEGSKA (reference sequence). CDR3 coding DNA: TGCAGTGCTAGTAGTAGTGAGCAGTTCTTC. It translates to CSASSSEQFF.

The chain recombines TRBV19 with TRBJ1-6; 7 nucleotides match TRBD1. The CDR3 extends over 13 amino acids. The trim removed 8 bases at V and 6 bases at J, leaving 4 bases unmatched. Germline V gives CDR1 LNHDA, CDR2 SQIVND (reference sequence). CDR3 sequence: CASAHRGNSPLHF. CDR3 sequence (DNA): TGTGCCAGTGCCCACAGGGGTAATTCACCCCTCCACTTT.

CDR3 in amino acids: CASSISTGGEQYF. In nucleotides, the CDR3 is TGTGCCAGTAGTATTAGTACAGGGGGCGAGCAGTACTTC. The chain employs TRBV19 and TRBJ2-7; 8 positions match TRBD1. This CDR3 is 13 amino acids long. Losses at the gene ends were 3 bases for V and 6 bases for J; bases not matched to a gene: 4. Germline CDR1 is LNHDA and CDR2 is SQIVND (reference sequence). Variable domain in full (rest from reference TRBV19 and TRBJ2-7): DGGITQSPKYLFRKEGQNVTLSCEQNLNHDAMYWYRQDPGQGLRLIYYSQIVNDFQKGDIAEGYSVSREKKESFPLTVTSAQKNPTAFYLCASSISTGGEQYFGPGTRLTVT.

The chain has TRBV7-8 and TRBJ1-1; D is uncertain. This CDR3 has 16 residues. CDR1 and CDR2 (germline): SGHVS, FQNEAQ. The V end lost 4 bases, the J end lost 0 bases, and 15 bases lay between the germline ends. CDR3 sequence reads: CASSSLGREVNTEAFF. The CDR3 DNA reads TGTGCCAGCAGCTCTTTGGGGAGGGAGGTGAACACTGAAGCTTTCTTT.

In regard to this clone: One junction end does not reproduce the germline sequence, and a read error may be involved. The J gene is TRBJ2-6, the V gene TRBV27; 9 bases are shared with TRBD1. This CDR3 is built from 19 residues. Germline CDR1 is MNHEY and CDR2 is SMNVEV (reference sequence). The CDR3 sequence: CASSSIRDRAYSRANVLTF. CDR3 nucleotides: TGTGCCAGCAGTTCCATCCGGGACAGGGCTTACTCTAGGGCCAACGTCCTGACTTTC. The variable domain in full, completed from reference TRBV27 and TRBJ2-6, reads EAQVTQNPRYLITVTGKKLTVTCSQNMNHEYMSWYRQDPGLGLRQIYYSMNVEVTDKGDVPEGYKVSRKEKRNFPLILESPSPNQTSLYFCASSSIRDRAYSRANVLTFGAGSRLTVL.

The chain has TRBV6-5 and TRBJ2-7; 12 positions match TRBD1. The CDR3 contains 15 residues. The J segment lost 3 bases and the V segment lost 10 bases, leaving 10 bases of the junction unmatched. The germline V gene has CDR1 MNHEY and CDR2 SVGAGI. The CDR3 sequence: CATQKGQGAVYEQYF. The DNA for the CDR3 is TGTGCCACCCAAAAGGGACAGGGGGCGGTCTACGAGCAGTACTTC.

The V and J genes are TRBV15 and TRBJ1-4; 7 bases are a match to TRBD1. V gave up 0 bases and J gave up 6 bases; unmatched junction bases: 4. The CDR3 extends over 15 amino acids. Germline values: CDR1 LNHNV, CDR2 YYDKDF (reference sequence). This CDR3 is CATSRDLGTDEKLFF. For the CDR3, the DNA is TGTGCCACCAGCAGAGATCTCGGGACAGATGAAAAACTGTTTTTT.

The rearrangement links TRBV15 to TRBJ1-5, with 7 bases lining up with TRBD1. The CDR3 consists of 15 residues. Germline values: CDR1 LNHNV, CDR2 YYDKDF (reference sequence). Trimming at V came to 5 bases and at J to 6 bases, leaving 10 bases not matched to a gene. CDR3 amino acids: CATSLWETGSQPQHF. The CDR3 nucleotides read TGTGCCACCAGCCTGTGGGAGACAGGGAGTCAGCCCCAGCATTTT.

The CDR3 DNA reads TGTGCCAGCAGTACGGGAGGAGGAACTAATGAAAAACTGTTTTTT. Translating gives CASSTGGGTNEKLFF. The gene calls are TRBV6-4 and TRBJ1-4; the D is unclear. The germline gives CDR1 MRHNA, CDR2 SNTAGT. This CDR3 comprises 15 residues. V was pared by 5 bases and J by 1 base, with 11 bases between.